This T cell receptor beta chain was retrieved from a study of beta chain features in type 1 diabetes. CD45RO/CCR7/CD25/CD127/CD95/CD27 sorting isolated CD4+ naive, central memory, regulatory and stem cell-like memory cells. Every sorted population was more than 95% pure. In this sample, this clone turned up a few times. The antigen remains unidentified. This same CDR3 is encoded by further DNA sequences in the sample. Trimming at V came to 6 bases and at J to 9 bases, leaving 2 bases not matched to a gene. The CDR3 consists of 12 residues. CDR1 and CDR2 (germline): KGHSH, LQKENI. The study reverse transcribed the entire isolated RNA, so it sequenced expressed TCRB transcripts. Only in-frame clones appear in the TCRdb table, and some are missing; sequencing was by immunoSEQ multiplex PCR. The table has 450,000 to 600,000 clones, roughly 31% seen once; the top ten hold 0.05% to 0.07%. Broader study findings: The similarity of naive, central memory and Treg TCRB repertoires appeared greater among patients than among healthy donors.

The sample was naive CD4+ T cells from blood. The TCR sequence derives from a man younger than 35 in good health. The J gene is TRBJ2-1, the V gene TRBV18; 10 nucleotides match TRBD2. As DNA, the CDR3 is TGTGCCAGCTCCCCTAGCGGGGGTGAGCAGTTCTTC. Translation: CASSPSGGEQFF. The complete variable domain, with remaining parts taken from reference TRBV18 and TRBJ2-1, reads NAGVMQNPRHLVRRRGQEARLRCSPMKGHSHVYWYRQLPEEGLKFMVYLQKENIIDESGMPKERFSAEFPKEGPSILRIQQVVRGDSAAYFCASSPSGGEQFFGPGTRLTVL.